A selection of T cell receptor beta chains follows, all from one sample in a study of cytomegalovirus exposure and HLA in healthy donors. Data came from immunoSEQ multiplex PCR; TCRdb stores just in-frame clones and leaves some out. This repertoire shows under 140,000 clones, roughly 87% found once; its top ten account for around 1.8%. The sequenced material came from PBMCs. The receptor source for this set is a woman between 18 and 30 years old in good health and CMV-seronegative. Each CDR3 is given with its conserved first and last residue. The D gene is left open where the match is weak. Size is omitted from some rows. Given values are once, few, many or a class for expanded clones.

CDR3 protein: CASSDWGGETQYF; CDR3 DNA: TGTGCCAGCAGCGACTGGGGAGGAGAGACCCAGTACTTC; D gene: NA; J gene: TRBJ2-5; clone size: NA; V gene: TRBV5-4
CDR3 protein: CASSTRGYRTDTQYF; CDR3 DNA: TGTGCCAGCAGCACCAGGGGGTATAGGACAGATACGCAGTATTTT; D gene: TRBD1; J gene: TRBJ2-3; clone size: NA; V gene: TRBV6-5
CDR3 protein: CAWSVATGVNTEAFF; CDR3 DNA: TGTGCCTGGAGTGTAGCGACAGGGGTAAACACTGAAGCTTTCTTT; D gene: TRBD1; J gene: TRBJ1-1; clone size: NA; V gene: TRBV30
CDR3 protein: CASSSPRDRAHEQYF; CDR3 DNA: TGTGCCAGCAGTTCTCCCCGGGACAGGGCCCACGAGCAGTACTTC; D gene: TRBD1; J gene: TRBJ2-7; clone size: NA; V gene: TRBV27
CDR3 protein: CASRKGQSTDTQYF; CDR3 DNA: TGCGCCAGCAGGAAGGGACAGTCCACAGATACGCAGTATTTT; D gene: TRBD1; J gene: TRBJ2-3; clone size: NA; V gene: TRBV5-1
CDR3 protein: CAWTRGQLNTEAFF; CDR3 DNA: TGTGCCTGGACCCGCGGCCAACTGAACACTGAAGCTTTCTTT; D gene: NA; J gene: TRBJ1-1; clone size: once; V gene: TRBV30
CDR3 protein: CASSQEISGNNEQFF; CDR3 DNA: TGTGCCAGCAGCCAAGAGATTAGCGGCAACAATGAGCAGTTCTTC; D gene: NA; J gene: TRBJ2-1; clone size: once; V gene: TRBV4-2
CDR3 protein: CASSLGSAGGRDTQYF; CDR3 DNA: TGTGCCAGCAGCTTAGGGTCGGCGGGGGGCCGGGACACGCAGTATTTT; D gene: TRBD2; J gene: TRBJ2-3; clone size: NA; V gene: TRBV7-3
CDR3 protein: CASSLGRGPQETQYF; CDR3 DNA: TGTGCCAGCAGTTTGGGCAGGGGCCCGCAAGAGACCCAGTACTTC; D gene: NA; J gene: TRBJ2-5; clone size: NA; V gene: TRBV28
CDR3 protein: CASRGTSGSSYNEQFF; CDR3 DNA: TGTGCCAGCAGGGGGACTAGCGGGTCCTCCTACAATGAGCAGTTCTTC; D gene: TRBD2; J gene: TRBJ2-1; clone size: NA; V gene: TRBV28
CDR3 protein: CASSQRRTGDLYTEAFF; CDR3 DNA: TGCGCCAGCAGCCAACGTCGGACAGGGGATTTGTACACTGAAGCTTTCTTT; D gene: TRBD1; J gene: TRBJ1-1; clone size: NA; V gene: TRBV4-3